The 17 T cell receptor beta chains presented below share a single source sample, sequenced in a study of cytomegalovirus exposure and HLA in healthy donors. The PCR was carried out with 60 Vbeta primers and 13 Jbeta primers. Only in-frame clones appear in the TCRdb table, and some are missing; sequencing was by immunoSEQ multiplex PCR. The table records under 200,000 clones, more than 75% of them present only once. The sequencing input was PBMCs. These receptors all come from a girl aged 2-10 years in good health and CMV-seropositive.

Written as DNA, the CDR3 is TGCGCCAGCAGCCCTGATACAGGTTCGGACGAGCAGTACTTC. It codes for CASSPDTGSDEQYF. The genes are TRBV5-1 and TRBJ2-5, with D perhaps matching TRBD1 (5 bases). Near its end, the DNA agrees better with TRBJ2-7, so the J call may be wrong. Germline CDR1 and CDR2: SGHRS and YFSETQ. This CDR3 is built from 14 residues.

This chain connects TRBV30 to TRBJ2-4; 8 bases align to TRBD1. The V gene's germline CDR1 is GTSNPN and CDR2 SVGIG (reference sequence). The CDR3 has 17 residues. The V gene end was trimmed by 0 bases and the J gene end by 6 bases; junction bases not matched to a gene: 13. The DNA for the CDR3 is TGTGCCTGGAGTGTAGGGTTTTCAGGGGGCGAGGGAAACATTCAGTACTTC. This gives the protein CAWSVGFSGGEGNIQYF.

This chain links TRBV18 with TRBJ2-7; 10 bases align to TRBD2. Losses at the gene ends were 5 bases for V and 2 bases for J; bases not matched to a gene: 18. The V gene's germline CDR1 is KGHSH and CDR2 LQKENI. There are 19 residues in the CDR3. The CDR3 here is CASSSRLVVAGGLPYEQYF. CDR3 coding DNA: TGTGCCAGCTCATCTCGACTAGTCGTAGCGGGAGGTCTTCCCTACGAGCAGTACTTC.

The chain has TRBV6-5 and TRBJ2-7; tentatively, D is TRBD2 (6 bases). Between the trimmed V and J ends, which lost 0 bases and 4 bases, there was a span of 16 bases. Germline V CDR1 and CDR2: MNHEY, SVGAGI. CDR3 length: 16 residues. In DNA, the CDR3 is TGTGCCAGCAGTTACTCGGGCCGGGGGATCGGGTACGAGCAGTACTTC. It is translated as CASSYSGRGIGYEQYF.

This sequence joins TRBV5-4 and TRBJ2-2, with 9 bases identical to TRBD2. V lost 2 bases and J lost 5; bases outside the gene matches: 7. The germline gives CDR1 SGHNT, CDR2 YYREEE (reference sequence). CDR3 length: 16 residues. This CDR3 reads CASSLAAGGLTGELFF. The CDR3 DNA sequence: TGTGCCAGCAGCTTAGCAGCGGGAGGTCTAACCGGGGAGCTGTTTTTT.

This chain uses TRBV7-3 with TRBJ2-7; a possible D gene is TRBD2 (6 bases). V was pared by 0 bases and J by 1 base, with 10 bases between. The CDR3 has 15 amino acids. Germline V gene lookup returns CDR1 SGHTA and CDR2 FQGTGA. This CDR3 is CASSLTAGKSYEQYF. As DNA, the CDR3 is TGTGCCAGCAGCTTAACGGCGGGAAAGTCCTACGAGCAGTACTTC.

The chain is built from TRBV5-6 and TRBJ2-1; TRBD1 matches at 9 bases. V gave up 4 bases and J gave up 9 bases; unmatched junction bases: 8. CDR3 length: 14 amino acids. The germline V gene encodes CDR1 SGHDT and CDR2 YYEEEE. CDR3: CASSGRDREAEQFF. The CDR3 DNA reads as TGTGCCAGCAGCGGGAGGGACAGGGAGGCTGAGCAGTTCTTC.

V gene TRBV2 combines with J gene TRBJ2-7, with D perhaps matching TRBD1 (6 bases). The length of the CDR3 is 16 residues. The germline CDR1 and CDR2 sequences are SNHLY and FYNNEI. V was cut by 6 bases and J by 2 bases, with 20 bases left in between. This CDR3 is CASRGPGDISAYEQYF. In DNA form, the CDR3 reads TGTGCCAGCAGAGGTCCAGGGGACATCTCAGCCTACGAGCAGTACTTC. Drawing the rest from reference TRBV2 and TRBJ2-7, the complete variable domain is EPEVTQTPSHQVTQMGQEVILRCVPISNHLYFYWYRQILGQKVEFLVSFYNNEISEKSEIFDDQFSVERPDGSNFTLKIRSTKLEDSAMYFCASRGPGDISAYEQYFGPGTRLTVT.

With regard to this clone: At one end the junction does not follow the germline gene, possibly because of a read error. Other DNA variants within this sample encode the same CDR3. The rearrangement uses TRBV10-2 and TRBJ1-1; the D is unclear. The CDR3 is 14 amino acids. Germline CDR1 is WSHSY and CDR2 is SAAADI. The CDR3 nucleotides read TGCGCCAGCAGTGAGGTAGCTGCGAACACTGAAGCCTTCTTT. Its translation is CASSEVAANTEAFF.

The V call is TRBV2, the J call TRBJ2-3; maybe TRBD1 (6 bases). The CDR3 is 14 amino acids. The V end lost 8 bases, the J end lost 3 bases, and 15 bases lay between the germline ends. Germline V CDR1 and CDR2: SNHLY, FYNNEI. CDR3 in DNA: TGTGCCAGCGGATGGACAGCTTCAACAGATACGCAGTATTTT. It is translated as CASGWTASTDTQYF.

V and J are TRBV27 and TRBJ2-7, with TRBD1 matching 8 bases. The CDR3 is 14 amino acids. CDR1 is MNHEY and CDR2 is SMNVEV in the germline V gene (reference sequence). V dropped 4 bases and J dropped 2; count of bases not matched to a gene: 4. CDR3 sequence: CASSYRGRTYEQYF. The CDR3 region has the DNA TGTGCCAGCAGTTACAGGGGGAGGACCTACGAGCAGTACTTC.

V usage is TRBV15 and J usage is TRBJ1-1; a possible D gene is TRBD1 (6 bases). Germline V gene sequence: CDR1 LNHNV, CDR2 YYDKDF (reference sequence). The CDR3 is made up of 15 amino acids. Trimming stripped 2 bases from V and 4 bases from J, with 14 bases between. The CDR3 bases are TGTGCCACCAGCAGACGCCAGGGGTTGTCCACTGAAGCTTTCTTT. Its translation: CATSRRQGLSTEAFF.

The gene calls are TRBV19 and TRBJ1-1; possibly TRBD1 for D (6 bases). The germline V gene has CDR1 LNHDA and CDR2 SQIVND (reference sequence). V lost 6 bases and J lost 1, with 21 bases in between. The CDR3 covers 17 residues. The CDR3 DNA reads TGTGCCAGTAGGGTATCAGGGGTGGGTTATAAGAACACTGAAGCTTTCTTT. Encoded protein: CASRVSGVGYKNTEAFF. Complete variable domain (other parts from reference TRBV19 and TRBJ1-1): DGGITQSPKYLFRKEGQNVTLSCEQNLNHDAMYWYRQDPGQGLRLIYYSQIVNDFQKGDIAEGYSVSREKKESFPLTVTSAQKNPTAFYLCASRVSGVGYKNTEAFFGQGTRLTVV.

The rearrangement joins TRBV30 to TRBJ1-6; D gene unclear. V was pared by 2 bases and J by 9 bases, with 8 bases between. This CDR3 contains 12 residues. Germline CDR1 GTSNPN, CDR2 SVGIG (reference sequence). The CDR3 DNA sequence: TGTGCCTGGAGTTGGGAGGGTTCACCCCTCCACTTT. Its protein is CAWSWEGSPLHF.

The chain couples TRBV7-9 to TRBJ1-6; 10 nucleotides align to TRBD1. This CDR3 comprises 16 residues. With V trimmed by 5 bases and J by 8 bases, 9 bases remained unmatched. Germline V gene sequence: CDR1 SEHNR, CDR2 FQNEAQ (reference sequence). The CDR3 is CASSDRQGAGDSPLHF. The CDR3 DNA is TGTGCCAGCAGCGATAGACAGGGGGCTGGGGATTCACCCCTCCACTTT.

The rearrangement joins TRBV2 to TRBJ2-3; a weak D match, TRBD2 (7 bases). Trimming took off 6 bases at V and 1 base at J, with 20 bases between the two ends. The CDR3 runs to 17 residues. Germline V gene data show CDR1 as SNHLY and CDR2 as FYNNEI. In nucleotides, the CDR3 is TGTGCCAGCAGCCAAGAGGGGGGGACTATCGGCACAGATACGCAGTATTTT. This sequence encodes CASSQEGGTIGTDTQYF.

This rearrangement joins TRBV29-1 to TRBJ2-7; 9 bases line up with TRBD1. The germline CDR1 and CDR2 sequences are SQVTM and ANQGSEA. Trimming cost V 4 bases and J 3 bases; bases outside gene matches: 7. The CDR3 is 14 residues long. CDR3 coding DNA: TGCAGCGTTGCCGGGACAGGGATTGACTACGAGCAGTACTTC. Its translation: CSVAGTGIDYEQYF.